The rows below give T cell receptor beta chains drawn from one sample of a study of graft-versus-host responses after intestinal transplantation. The table came from immunoSEQ multiplex PCR; TCRdb's copy has only in-frame clones and leaves some out. The table has some 5,000 clones, roughly two thirds seen once. The sequencing here drew on PBMCs, taken about 550 days after intestinal transplant. These receptors were taken from a human patient who received an intestinal transplant, so some T cells may come from the graft donor. The CDR3 runs from the conserved cysteine through the conserved F or W. The D gene is left open where the match is weak. Size is omitted from some rows. Given values are once, few, many or a class for expanded clones.

V gene	clone size	J gene	D gene	CDR3 DNA	CDR3 protein
TRBV6-4	-	TRBJ1-1	-	TGTGCCAGCAGTGAGAGTGAGAACACTGAAGCTTTCTTT	CASSESENTEAFF
TRBV6-5	few	TRBJ1-3	-	TGTGCCAGCAGTTCCGGACGGAGCTCTGGAAACACCATATATTTT	CASSSGRSSGNTIYF
TRBV4-3	-	TRBJ1-2	TRBD1	TGCGCCAGCAGCCAAGCTGTTCCGGGACAGGGAGAAAGTGGCTACACCTTC	CASSQAVPGQGESGYTF
TRBV19	-	TRBJ1-1	-	TGTGCCAGTAGTAGGTCGAACACTGAAGCTTTCTTT	CASSRSNTEAFF
TRBV28	once	TRBJ2-1	TRBD1	TGTGCCAGCGAAGAGGGACAGGGGACCTACAATGAGCAGTTCTTC	CASEEGQGTYNEQFF
TRBV11-1	-	TRBJ2-1	TRBD1	TGTGCCAGCAACGCCGGGACAGGGGACTACAATGAGCAGTTCTTC	CASNAGTGDYNEQFF
TRBV5-5	-	TRBJ2-3	TRBD1	TGTGCCAGCAGCGATCGTGGGACAGTAAGCACAGATACGCAGTATTTT	CASSDRGTVSTDTQYF
TRBV30	-	TRBJ2-1	-	TGTGCCTGGAGTGTAGGTGGGTCCTACAATGAGCAGTTCTTC	CAWSVGGSYNEQFF
TRBV6-6	once	TRBJ1-1	-	TGTGCCAGCGGAAAACGGGACGGTAACACTGAAGCTTTCTTT	CASGKRDGNTEAFF
TRBV4-3	few	TRBJ2-7	-	TGCGCCAGCAGCCAAGACCTGGGGAACGAGCAGTACTTC	CASSQDLGNEQYF
TRBV6-4	once	TRBJ2-3	TRBD2	TGTGCCAGCAGTGAAAGCGGGGGGGCCACAGATACGCAGTATTTT	CASSESGGATDTQYF
TRBV2	-	TRBJ2-5	-	TGTGCCAGCAGTGATCTGGGCGGGGATCTAAAGGGGACCCAGTACTTC	CASSDLGGDLKGTQYF
TRBV21-1	-	TRBJ2-3	-	TGTGCCAAACCGCGGACAGGGGGCTTAGATACGCAGTATTTT	CAKPRTGGLDTQYF
TRBV19	-	TRBJ2-2	-	TGTGCCAGTAGTACCGACCGGGACCTCGGAACCGGGGAGCTGTTTTTT	CASSTDRDLGTGELFF
TRBV6-1	-	TRBJ1-2	TRBD1	TGTGCCAGCAGCCCCGGGACAGTGGCCGGTGGCTACACCTTC	CASSPGTVAGGYTF
TRBV2	-	TRBJ1-6	TRBD1	TGTGCCAGCAGGGAACTGACAGGGGTTGGTTCACCCCTCCACTTT	CASRELTGVGSPLHF
TRBV11-2	-	TRBJ1-1	-	TGTGCCAGCAGCTTCACAGAGAACACTGAAGCTTTCTTT	CASSFTENTEAFF
TRBV4-3	-	TRBJ1-2	-	TGCGCCAGCAGCCAAGACCGGGCGAACTATGGCTACACCTTC	CASSQDRANYGYTF
TRBV5-1	-	TRBJ1-1	TRBD1	TGCGCCAGCAGCCCGCGGACAGGGTCGAACACTGAAGCTTTCTTT	CASSPRTGSNTEAFF
TRBV7-8	-	TRBJ2-3	-	TGTGCCAGCAGCTTAGGTGCAGATACGCAGTATTTT	CASSLGADTQYF
TRBV7-2	-	TRBJ2-2	TRBD1	TGTGCCAGCAGCTGGAGGGACAGGGGGCTAGAAACCGGGGAGCTGTTTTTT	CASSWRDRGLETGELFF
TRBV4-3	-	TRBJ2-1	TRBD1	TGCGCCAGCAGCCAAGGAGACAGGGGGGGCTACAATGAGCAGTTCTTC	CASSQGDRGGYNEQFF
TRBV6-4	few	TRBJ2-2	TRBD1	TGTGCCAGCAGTGACTCGACAGGGGCCGGGGAGCTGTTTTTT	CASSDSTGAGELFF
TRBV6-1	-	TRBJ2-5	TRBD1	TGTGCCAGCAGTGACTGGGGACAGGAAGAGACCCAGTACTTC	CASSDWGQEETQYF
TRBV6-6	-	TRBJ1-1	-	TGTGCCAGCAGTTACGGGGCATCTGAAGCTTTCTTT	CASSYGASEAFF
TRBV11-2	-	TRBJ2-3	-	TGTGCCAGCAGCTTAGCAGATACGCAGTATTTT	CASSLADTQYF
TRBV5-5	-	TRBJ2-1	TRBD2	TGTGCCAGCAGCCTGCGGGGGGGCTCTTACAATGAGCAGTTCTTC	CASSLRGGSYNEQFF
TRBV6-6	-	TRBJ2-7	-	TGTGCCAGCAGGAAAGGGATTACCTACGAGCAGTACTTC	CASRKGITYEQYF
TRBV11-3	few	TRBJ1-4	-	TGTGCCAGCAGCCTCCTGGGGTTGGGGCCGGCTAATGAAAAACTGTTTTTT	CASSLLGLGPANEKLFF
TRBV5-3	-	TRBJ1-1	-	TGTGCCAGCAGCTTGCCCTTAATAGGGAACACTGAAGCTTTCTTT	CASSLPLIGNTEAFF
TRBV6-4	-	TRBJ2-3	TRBD1	TGTGCCAGCAGTGACTCACAGGGGGCAGATACGCAGTATTTT	CASSDSQGADTQYF
TRBV7-9	-	TRBJ2-1	TRBD1	TGTGCCAGCAGCCGCCGGGACAGGGGGAACAATGAGCAGTTCTTC	CASSRRDRGNNEQFF
TRBV7-6	-	TRBJ1-1	-	TGTGCCAGCAGCTTAGGGTACCGGTCTTTCTTT	CASSLGYRSFF
TRBV11-3	-	TRBJ1-1	-	TGTGCCAGCAGCTTATATTGGGACTCTGAAGCTTTCTTT	CASSLYWDSEAFF
TRBV6-1	-	TRBJ1-1	-	TGTGCCAGCAAGTTCCACAGGGACGGGACTGAAGCTTTCTTT	CASKFHRDGTEAFF
TRBV7-2	-	TRBJ2-7	-	TGTGCCAGCAGCTTAGTAAGTTGGGACGGAAGCTCCTACGAGCAGTACTTC	CASSLVSWDGSSYEQYF
TRBV7-9	-	TRBJ2-3	-	TGTGCCAGCAACGGGGATTCAGGAGATACGCAGTATTTT	CASNGDSGDTQYF
TRBV6-6	few	TRBJ1-2	-	TGTGCCAGCAGTTACAGGGCGGGAAACTATGGCTACACCTTC	CASSYRAGNYGYTF
TRBV25-1	-	TRBJ2-7	-	TGTGCCAGCAGTGAATCTTCCGGAGGGGGGGACTACTACGAGCAGTACTTC	CASSESSGGGDYYEQYF
TRBV5-1	-	TRBJ2-1	-	TGCGCCAGCAGCTTGGCGCAAACCTACAATGAGCAGTTCTTC	CASSLAQTYNEQFF
TRBV6-5	once	TRBJ2-5	TRBD2	TGTGCCAGCAGCCGACTAGCGGGGGTCCAAGAGACCCAGTACTTC	CASSRLAGVQETQYF
TRBV6-5	-	TRBJ1-3	-	TGTGCCAGCAGTCAAGGGGAATCTGGAAACACCATATATTTT	CASSQGESGNTIYF
TRBV18	once	TRBJ2-3	TRBD1	TGTGCCAGCTCACTGGACAGGGGAAGTGGGACGCAGTATTTT	CASSLDRGSGTQYF
TRBV4-1	-	TRBJ1-2	TRBD1	TGCGCCAGCAGCCAAGAGGGACAGATCTTTTATGGCTACACCTTC	CASSQEGQIFYGYTF
TRBV6-4	-	TRBJ2-3	TRBD2	TGTGCCAGCAGTGTGGGGGGGGAAGCAGATACGCAGTATTTT	CASSVGGEADTQYF